Presented here are 31 T cell receptor beta chains from one specimen sequenced in a study of T cell changes during pregnancy in multiple sclerosis (dated by TCRdb to about 2019). Receptors were amplified or captured by the immunoSEQ multiplex PCR assay. Imported from immuneACCESS, the table was reduced by TCRdb to in-frame sequences with V and J called. These copies leave out some clones; in studies compared against another copy, an unresolved V gene accounts for under half, and the cause of the remainder is not known. Within this sample are some 60,000 clones, with about nine tenths of them counted one time only. 5.5% to 7% of the sample lies in the top ten. The sequenced sample was peripheral blood, obtained in the third trimester of pregnancy. The origin of the receptors is a female donor in good health, enrolled as a control in a pregnancy study.

In this sample, this clone turned up once. The CDR3 region has the DNA TGCGCCAGCAGCTTCGGACAGGGGGCCAACGAGCAGTACTTC. The encoded protein is CASSFGQGANEQYF. The chain employs TRBV5-1 and TRBJ2-5; 11 bases match TRBD1. TRBJ2-7 matches the DNA end more closely, so the J call is doubtful. The germline V gene encodes CDR1 SGHRS and CDR2 YFSETQ. CDR3 length equals 14 residues.

The chain employs TRBV18 and TRBJ2-7; D possibly corresponds to TRBD1 (5 bases). The V gene lost 2 bases and the J gene lost 0 bases, with 11 bases spanning the gap. Germline lookup yields CDR1 KGHSH and CDR2 LQKENI. This CDR3 is 15 amino acids long. DNA of the CDR3: TGTGCCAGCTCACCAGGGGCCCAAAGCTCCTACGAGCAGTACTTC. It codes for CASSPGAQSSYEQYF.

The V gene is TRBV7-2, the J gene TRBJ2-1; D not resolved. V was cut by 2 bases and J by 6 bases, with 5 bases left in between. Germline CDR1 and CDR2: SGHTA and FQGNSA. The CDR3 has 12 amino acids. CDR3 in DNA: TGTGCCAGCAGCTTAAACAGCAATGAGCAGTTCTTC. Translated: CASSLNSNEQFF.

This clone was seen a single time. The chain has TRBV18 and TRBJ1-1; 7 positions agree with TRBD1. CDR3 length: 15 residues. Germline V gives CDR1 KGHSH, CDR2 LQKENI. J lost 1 base, V lost 3 bases, and 5 bases had no gene match. The CDR3 DNA sequence: TGTGCCAGCTCACCGCAGACAGGGAGGAACACTGAAGCTTTCTTT. Translation gives CASSPQTGRNTEAFF. The full variable domain, its missing parts supplied by reference TRBV18 and TRBJ1-1, is NAGVMQNPRHLVRRRGQEARLRCSPMKGHSHVYWYRQLPEEGLKFMVYLQKENIIDESGMPKERFSAEFPKEGPSILRIQQVVRGDSAAYFCASSPQTGRNTEAFFGQGTRLTVV.

The chain joins TRBV14 to TRBJ2-5, with TRBD1 as a possible D gene (5 bases). Germline V gene sequence: CDR1 SGHDN, CDR2 FVKESK. The length of the CDR3 is 16 residues. Trimming cost V 0 bases and J 1 base, with 12 bases left between them. In nucleotides, the CDR3 is TGTGCCAGCAGCCAAGATAACAGGAACCTCCAAGAGACCCAGTACTTC. This translates into CASSQDNRNLQETQYF.

This chain uses TRBV19 with TRBJ1-4; D may be TRBD1 (5 bases). The V gene lost 8 bases and the J gene lost 12 bases, with 31 bases spanning the gap. The germline V gene has CDR1 LNHDA and CDR2 SQIVND (reference sequence). This CDR3 has 17 residues. Here the CDR3 reads CASEKAPRGVAGNELFF. The CDR3 DNA reads as TGTGCCAGTGAAAAAGCCCCCAGAGGGGTCGCGGGGAACGAACTGTTTTTT.

V is TRBV9 and J is TRBJ2-7, with 8 bases that match TRBD1. This CDR3 has 14 residues. The germline CDR1 and CDR2 sequences are SGDLS and YYNGEE. Unmatched junction bases numbered 8, after V lost 4 bases and J lost 5 bases. The CDR3 DNA sequence: TGTGCCAGCAGCCGAGACAGGGGTGCGGACGAGCAGTACTTC. This translates into CASSRDRGADEQYF.

This chain connects TRBV11-2 to TRBJ1-6; the D gene is possibly TRBD1 (5 bases). The V gene's germline CDR1 is SGHAT and CDR2 FQNNGV. The CDR3 is 15 residues long. The V and J ends lost 2 bases and 7 bases respectively, with 12 bases between them. The CDR3 DNA follows: TGTGCCAGCAGCTTACGCGGGACCCTCAATTCACCCCTCCACTTT. Translated, it gives CASSLRGTLNSPLHF.

The sample holds a few counts of this clone. The V call is TRBV29-1, the J call TRBJ1-1; 8 bases map to TRBD1. The junction had 1 base not matched to a gene; V was cut back by 4 bases and J by 0 bases. The CDR3 spans 13 residues. CDR1 is SQVTM and CDR2 is ANQGSEA in the germline V gene. Here the CDR3 DNA reads TGCAGCGTTGCGGACAGGGTGAACACTGAAGCTTTCTTT. Translated: CSVADRVNTEAFF.

Only a few counts were recorded for this clone. This rearrangement joins TRBV6-5 to TRBJ1-6, with 9 positions matching TRBD1. Germline CDR1 is MNHEY and CDR2 is SVGAGI. The CDR3 spans 15 residues. Trimming removed 5 bases from V and 9 bases from J; junction bases left unmatched: 8. CDR3 DNA: TGTGCCAGCAGTAGGGAGGACAGGGGTTTTTCACCCCTCCACTTT. Amino acid sequence: CASSREDRGFSPLHF.

This chain uses TRBV29-1 with TRBJ2-7; TRBD1 aligns across 7 bases. The V gene end was trimmed by 7 bases and the J gene end by 2 bases; junction bases not matched to a gene: 8. Germline CDR1 and CDR2: SQVTM and ANQGSEA. This CDR3 has 13 residues. Written as DNA, the CDR3 is TGCAGCGCCACACCGGGACAGACCTACGAGCAGTACTTC. This encodes CSATPGQTYEQYF.

V usage is TRBV12-5 and J usage is TRBJ2-7; 12 bases map to TRBD2. The V gene end was trimmed by 2 bases and the J gene end by 4 bases; junction bases not matched to a gene: 9. This CDR3 comprises 17 residues. Germline loops: CDR1 LGHNT, CDR2 FRNRAP. Here the CDR3 DNA reads TGTGCTAGTGGTTTGCAACGACTAGCGGGGGTACTATACGAGCAGTACTTC. Amino acids: CASGLQRLAGVLYEQYF.

The gene calls are TRBV10-3 and TRBJ1-1; possibly TRBD1 for D (6 bases). Trimming stripped 4 bases from V and 1 base from J, with 10 bases between. Germline CDR1 ENHRY, CDR2 SYGVKD. The CDR3 contains 14 residues. CDR3 sequence (DNA): TGTGCCATCAGTGCACAGGACAGGAACACTGAAGCTTTCTTT. Its protein is CAISAQDRNTEAFF.

The V and J genes are TRBV29-1 and TRBJ1-2, with 7 bases identical to TRBD1. The germline V gene encodes CDR1 SQVTM and CDR2 ANQGSEA. With V trimmed by 2 bases and J by 0 bases, 0 bases remained unmatched. This CDR3 region has 13 residues. CDR3 bases: TGCAGCGTTGAAACAGGGGCTAACTATGGCTACACCTTC. Its translation: CSVETGANYGYTF. The full variable domain, completed using reference TRBV29-1 and TRBJ1-2, is SAVISQKPSRDICQRGTSLTIQCQVDSQVTMMFWYRQQPGQSLTLIATANQGSEATYESGFVIDKFPISRPNLTFSTLTVSNMSPEDSSIYLCSVETGANYGYTFGSGTRLTVV.

V is TRBV7-2 and J is TRBJ2-3, with 9 nucleotides matching TRBD2. Germline lookup yields CDR1 SGHTA and CDR2 FQGNSA. The length of the CDR3 is 16 residues. With V trimmed by 6 bases and J by 0 bases, 7 bases remained unmatched. The CDR3 nucleotides are TGTGCCAGCAGTTTCCTAGCGGGGTCTAGCACAGATACGCAGTATTTT. This codes for CASSFLAGSSTDTQYF.

This rearrangement joins TRBV10-1 to TRBJ1-1; the match to TRBD1 covers 7 bases. The CDR3 loop spans 15 amino acids. The germline gives CDR1 WNHNN, CDR2 SYGVQD (reference sequence). V lost 0 bases and J lost 4; bases outside the gene matches: 5. CDR3 nucleotide sequence: TGCGCCAGCAGTGAGTCTAGGACAGGAAGCACTGAAGCTTTCTTT. The encoded protein is CASSESRTGSTEAFF.

Comments on this clone: Other DNA sequences from this sample encode an identical CDR3 as well. The chain has TRBV7-6 and TRBJ1-5, with D hard to call. The CDR3 has 15 amino acids. Germline CDR1 is SGHVS and CDR2 is FNYEAQ. The germline V and J ends were trimmed by 3 bases and 3 bases, with 12 bases remaining between them. The CDR3 here is CASSLGGGFNQPQHF. The CDR3 DNA sequence: TGTGCCAGCAGCTTGGGAGGAGGATTCAATCAGCCCCAGCATTTT.

The chain recombines TRBV19 with TRBJ2-7; TRBD2 matches at 7 bases. Germline-derived CDR1 and CDR2 are LNHDA and SQIVND (reference sequence). With 5 bases clipped from V and 6 bases from J, the junction kept 10 bases outside the gene matches. CDR3 length equals 14 residues. The CDR3 protein is CASSRLAQDLEQYF. The CDR3, as DNA: TGTGCCAGTAGTCGACTAGCCCAAGACCTCGAGCAGTACTTC.

This sequence joins TRBV7-9 and TRBJ2-5; a weak D match, TRBD1 (5 bases). The V end was cut by 3 bases, the J end by 4 bases, with 12 bases between. The CDR3 totals 14 residues. The germline gives CDR1 SEHNR, CDR2 FQNEAQ (reference sequence). The CDR3 is CASSFPGRRETQYF. The CDR3 nucleotides are TGTGCCAGCAGCTTTCCAGGGCGTCGAGAGACCCAGTACTTC.

The chain is built from TRBV7-2 and TRBJ1-1; D ambiguous. Germline V gene data show CDR1 as SGHTA and CDR2 as FQGNSA. V lost 1 base to trimming and J lost 1 base, with 16 bases between them. This CDR3 is built from 17 residues. The DNA of the CDR3 is TGTGCCAGCAGCTTAGGAAAAGCAAGAGTGAGGAACACTGAAGCTTTCTTT. This codes for CASSLGKARVRNTEAFF.

The chain joins TRBV5-8 to TRBJ1-2; 9 bases fit TRBD1. Germline values: CDR1 SGHTS, CDR2 YDEGEE. V gave up 4 bases and J gave up 6 bases; unmatched junction bases: 7. The CDR3 is 14 amino acids. CDR3 residues: CASSMRDRANGYTF. The CDR3 DNA sequence: TGTGCCAGCAGCATGCGGGACAGGGCGAATGGCTACACCTTC. The whole variable domain, remainder taken from reference TRBV5-8 and TRBJ1-2, is EAGVTQSPTHLIKTRGQQATLRCSPISGHTSVYWYQQALGLGLQFLLWYDEGEERNRGNFPPRFSGRQFPNYSSELNVNALELEDSALYLCASSMRDRANGYTFGSGTRLTVV.

The V call is TRBV11-2, the J call TRBJ1-1, with a possible D match to TRBD1 (5 bases). CDR3 length: 16 residues. Germline CDR1 reads SGHAT; CDR2 reads FQNNGV. Trimming removed 5 bases from V and 0 bases from J, with 16 bases in between. The CDR3 reads CASSLGGVRVNTEAFF. Written as DNA, the CDR3 is TGTGCCAGCAGCCTGGGAGGGGTGCGGGTGAACACTGAAGCTTTCTTT. Complete variable domain (other parts from reference TRBV11-2 and TRBJ1-1): EAGVAQSPRYKIIEKRQSVAFWCNPISGHATLYWYQQILGQGPKLLIQFQNNGVVDDSQLPKDRFSAERLKGVDSTLKIQPAKLEDSAVYLCASSLGGVRVNTEAFFGQGTRLTVV.

The CDR3 coding sequence is TGCGCCAGCAAGACAGCCATCTACAATGAGCAGTTCTTC. This translates into CASKTAIYNEQFF. The chain joins TRBV5-1 to TRBJ2-1; TRBD1 might be the D (5 bases). Trimming removed 6 bases at V and 3 bases at J, with 10 bases between. The CDR3 spans 13 residues. The germline CDR1 and CDR2 sequences are SGHRS and YFSETQ.

J is TRBJ2-3 and V is TRBV25-1; TRBD2 matches 9 bases. V dropped 9 bases and J dropped 1; count of bases not matched to a gene: 5. This CDR3 contains 14 residues. From germline, CDR1 is MGHDK and CDR2 SYGVNS. The CDR3 sequence is CASRAGGGTDTQYF. The CDR3 DNA sequence: TGTGCCAGTCGAGCGGGGGGCGGCACAGATACGCAGTATTTT.

There are a few counts of this clone. The chain couples TRBV18 to TRBJ2-7, with D possibly matching TRBD1 (5 bases). The V end was cut by 3 bases, the J end by 0 bases, with 9 bases between. CDR3 length: 14 amino acids. CDR1 and CDR2 from the germline V gene are KGHSH and LQKENI. Here the CDR3 DNA reads TGTGCCAGCTCACCTTCAGGGAACTCCTACGAGCAGTACTTC. Translated, it gives CASSPSGNSYEQYF.

The chain uses TRBV9 and TRBJ2-1, with a weak D call TRBD2 (5 bases). Trimming stripped 3 bases from V and 3 bases from J, with 13 bases between. Germline loops: CDR1 SGDLS, CDR2 YYNGEE. The CDR3 covers 15 residues. The DNA for the CDR3 is TGTGCCAGCAGCGGAGATACCCGGGACTACAATGAGCAGTTCTTC. This encodes CASSGDTRDYNEQFF.

The chain joins TRBV19 to TRBJ1-2; D possibly corresponds to TRBD1 (6 bases). This CDR3 spans 14 amino acids. Trimming removed 6 bases from V and 0 bases from J, with 11 bases in between. Looked up from germline, CDR1 is LNHDA and CDR2 is SQIVND (reference sequence). DNA for the CDR3: TGTGCCAGTAGGGCGGACAGAACTAACTATGGCTACACCTTC. Protein: CASRADRTNYGYTF. The entire variable domain, with the rest obtained from reference TRBV19 and TRBJ1-2, is as follows: DGGITQSPKYLFRKEGQNVTLSCEQNLNHDAMYWYRQDPGQGLRLIYYSQIVNDFQKGDIAEGYSVSREKKESFPLTVTSAQKNPTAFYLCASRADRTNYGYTFGSGTRLTVV.

This clone is a singleton in its sample. The V gene is TRBV5-1, the J gene TRBJ1-1; D remains unclear. Germline V gene data show CDR1 as SGHRS and CDR2 as YFSETQ. CDR3 length equals 13 residues. The CDR3 is CPQQRELNTEAFF. CDR3 coding DNA: TGCCCCCAGCAACGGGAGTTGAACACTGAAGCTTTCTTT.

The genes are TRBV10-3 and TRBJ2-2; possibly TRBD2 for D (7 bases). This CDR3 is 17 amino acids long. Trimming pared 11 bases from V and 6 bases from J, leaving 28 bases between. CDR1 is ENHRY, CDR2 SYGVKD, per germline. CDR3 protein: CAPKRGVGGGSPGELFF. The CDR3 nucleotides read TGTGCCCCAAAAAGGGGAGTTGGGGGGGGCTCACCCGGGGAGCTGTTTTTT.

This chain connects TRBV5-6 to TRBJ1-1; 9 positions match TRBD1. With 0 bases clipped from V and 5 bases from J, the junction kept 11 bases outside the gene matches. The germline CDR1 and CDR2 sequences are SGHDT and YYEEEE. This CDR3 spans 17 amino acids. The CDR3 reads CASSLEGGTGMGTEAFF. The CDR3 DNA sequence: TGTGCCAGCAGCTTGGAAGGGGGGACAGGGATGGGAACTGAAGCTTTCTTT.

V gene TRBV18 combines with J gene TRBJ1-4; no clear D gene. The CDR3 spans 15 residues. The germline gives CDR1 KGHSH, CDR2 LQKENI. The V and J ends lost 2 bases and 0 bases respectively, with 7 bases between them. The CDR3 sequence: CASSPVGATNEKLFF. The CDR3 region has the DNA TGTGCCAGCTCACCAGTGGGAGCAACTAATGAAAAACTGTTTTTT.